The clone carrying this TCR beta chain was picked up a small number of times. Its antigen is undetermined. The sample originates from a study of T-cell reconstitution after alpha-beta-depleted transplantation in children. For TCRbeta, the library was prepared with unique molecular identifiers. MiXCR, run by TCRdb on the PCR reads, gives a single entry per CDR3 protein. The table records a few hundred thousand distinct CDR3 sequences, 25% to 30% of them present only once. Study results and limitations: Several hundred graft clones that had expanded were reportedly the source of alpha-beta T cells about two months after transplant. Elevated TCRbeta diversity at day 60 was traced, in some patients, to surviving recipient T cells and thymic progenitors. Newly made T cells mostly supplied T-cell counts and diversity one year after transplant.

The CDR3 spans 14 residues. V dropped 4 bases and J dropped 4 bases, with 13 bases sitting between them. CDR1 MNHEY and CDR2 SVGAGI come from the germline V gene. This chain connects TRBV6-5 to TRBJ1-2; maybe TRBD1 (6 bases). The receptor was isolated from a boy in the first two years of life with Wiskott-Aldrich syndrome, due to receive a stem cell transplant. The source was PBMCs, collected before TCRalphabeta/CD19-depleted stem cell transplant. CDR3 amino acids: CASSSQGIGYGYTF. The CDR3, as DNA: TGTGCCAGCAGTTCACAGGGTATCGGCTATGGCTACACCTTC.